This TCR beta chain was captured by sequencing in a study of T-cell memory formation after mild COVID-19. Study-wide context: Most TCR clusters belonged to a single donor.

Study-level points and caveats: Pre-infection memory already had some responding clones, implying cross-reactive memory joined. CD4/CD8 balance characterized clones contracting day 15 to 85, and CD4+ skew characterized later expanders.

Only a few counts were recorded for this clonotype. Its specificity is not known. 5'RACE with constant-segment primers built TCRalpha and TCRbeta cDNA libraries with UMIs. TCRdb re-derived calls from the 5' RACE reads in MiXCR, one entry per CDR3 protein. This sample yields around 34,000 distinct CDR3 sequences, of which roughly 7.2% are seen a single time; 25% to 30% belongs to the top ten. The receptor was isolated from a man younger than 35 who had mild COVID-19 (a few samples of this study predate the infection). Cell type and time point are not known. Input material: PBMCs or a T cell subset sorted from them (not recorded which).

The CDR3 DNA reads as TGTGCCAGCAGCCCGGACAGGGGAAGCTATGGCTACACCTTC. Residues: CASSPDRGSYGYTF. The gene calls are TRBV12-3 or TRBV12-4 and TRBJ1-2; TRBD1 agrees at 9 bases. The ends lost 6 bases at V and 4 bases at J; junction bases unmatched: 6. The length of the CDR3 is 14 residues.